The 3 T cell receptor beta chains below all came from one sample that was sequenced in a study of preoperative IRX-2 immunotherapy in early breast cancer. Method: immunoSEQ multiplex PCR; TCRdb's copy keeps in-frame clones and lacks some. The sample lists under 35,000 clones; approximately 83% were seen once. Treatment described: preoperative locoregional IRX-2 cytokine immunotherapy. The sample was gathered from a patient treated with IRX-2 immunotherapy. The receptors come from a human donor with breast cancer.

V usage is TRBV5-8 and J usage is TRBJ2-5, with a weak D call TRBD2 (5 bases). With 2 bases removed from V and 7 bases from J, the gap between germline ends came to 12 bases. Germline lookup yields CDR1 SGHTS and CDR2 YDEGEE. The CDR3 spans 13 residues. As DNA, the CDR3 is TGTGCCAGCAGCTTAGGTACGGGGTGGACCCAGTACTTC. The encoded protein is CASSLGTGWTQYF. Full variable domain (rest looked up from reference TRBV5-8 and TRBJ2-5): EAGVTQSPTHLIKTRGQQATLRCSPISGHTSVYWYQQALGLGLQFLLWYDEGEERNRGNFPPRFSGRQFPNYSSELNVNALELEDSALYLCASSLGTGWTQYFGPGTRLLVL.

This clone was seen only once. This chain links TRBV5-1 with TRBJ2-7; 13 bases agree with TRBD2. This CDR3 is 16 amino acids long. Germline values: CDR1 SGHRS, CDR2 YFSETQ. V gave up 0 bases and J gave up 4 bases; unmatched junction bases: 4. CDR3 sequence reads: CASSLGLAGGLYEQYF. The CDR3 DNA follows: TGCGCCAGCAGCTTGGGACTAGCGGGGGGATTGTACGAGCAGTACTTC.

The chain is built from TRBV6-8 and TRBJ1-1, with D maybe TRBD1 (5 bases). Germline CDR1 and CDR2: MNHGY and SAAAGT. With 2 bases removed from V and 0 bases from J, the gap between germline ends came to 7 bases. The CDR3 consists of 14 residues. The CDR3 region is CASSYGHMNTEAFF. Here the CDR3 DNA reads TGTGCCAGCAGTTACGGACACATGAACACTGAAGCTTTCTTT.